Listed here are 26 T cell receptor beta chains from one sample, sequenced in a study of monozygotic twins with inflammatory bowel disease. TCRdb re-called the 5' RACE reads and catalogs CDR3 proteins one per entry, DNA excluded. This listing includes about 380,000 distinct CDR3 sequences. Input material: blood. All receptors derive from a human donor with ulcerative colitis or Crohn's disease, or a healthy co-twin of an affected twin (not recorded which).

This chain uses TRBV20-1 with TRBJ2-2; the D call of TRBD1 rests on TCRdb alone, since no DNA is present to check it. The CDR3 extends over 17 amino acids. Germline V lookup: CDR1 DFQATT, CDR2 SNEGSKA (reference sequence). CDR3 sequence: CSARDPPGAHGTGELFF.

The chain recombines TRBV2 with TRBJ2-2; as DNA is missing, the TRBD1 call by TCRdb cannot be tested. This CDR3 is 14 amino acids long. Germline-derived CDR1 and CDR2 are SNHLY and FYNNEI. This chain's CDR3 is CASGPGGNTGELFF.

This rearrangement joins TRBV5-1 to TRBJ2-2; the TRBD1 assignment by TCRdb is unverifiable without DNA. The CDR3 covers 14 residues. Germline loops: CDR1 SGHRS, CDR2 YFSETQ. CDR3 sequence reads: CASSVGPSRGELFF.

This chain uses TRBV4-1 with TRBJ2-5; the D call from TCRdb, TRBD2, cannot be confirmed without DNA. The CDR3 runs to 16 residues. The V gene's germline CDR1 is MGHRA and CDR2 YSYEKL. CDR3 region: CASSQDGGLVWETQYF.

The chain employs TRBV18 and TRBJ2-7. In germline, CDR1 is KGHSH, CDR2 LQKENI. This CDR3 is built from 15 residues. CDR3 sequence reads: CASSPSAGSSYEQYF.

This sequence joins TRBV11-3 and TRBJ2-1. CDR1 is SGHNT, CDR2 YENEEA, per germline. The CDR3 consists of 15 residues. Here the CDR3 reads CASSSPAAGDNEQFF. The complete variable domain, with remaining parts taken from reference TRBV11-3 and TRBJ2-1, reads EAGVVQSPRYKIIEKKQPVAFWCNPISGHNTLYWYLQNLGQGPELLIRYENEEAVDDSQLPKDRFSAERLKGVDSTLKIQPAELGDSAVYLCASSSPAAGDNEQFFGPGTRLTVL.

This chain links TRBV7-2 with TRBJ2-7. Germline values: CDR1 SGHTA, CDR2 FQGNSA. This CDR3 region has 13 residues. CDR3 loop: CASSLGYYGEQYF.

This rearrangement joins TRBV7-9 to TRBJ1-1; TCRdb gives TRBD1 as the D gene, but with no DNA this cannot be confirmed. Germline-derived CDR1 and CDR2 are SEHNR and FQNEAQ (reference sequence). The CDR3 covers 14 residues. This CDR3 reads CASTPLFGNTEAFF.

J is TRBJ2-3 and V is TRBV14; TCRdb's D call, TRBD1, is unchecked because there is no DNA. Looked up from germline, CDR1 is SGHDN and CDR2 is FVKESK. This CDR3 spans 14 amino acids. CDR3 loop: CASSTLGSTDTQYF.

This chain uses TRBV29-1 with TRBJ2-1; TCRdb selects TRBD2, and the lack of DNA leaves this call unchecked. Germline assignment: CDR1 SQVTM and CDR2 ANQGSEA. This CDR3 region has 15 residues. CDR3 in amino acids: CSVGVVAGGRNEQFF.

The chain links TRBV15 to TRBJ2-3; TCRdb names TRBD1, which stays unverified in the absence of DNA. The CDR3 covers 19 residues. CDR1 and CDR2 (germline): LNHNV, YYDKDF (reference sequence). CDR3 sequence: CATSRDRDGDRADTDTQYF.

This rearrangement joins TRBV6-1 to TRBJ2-5; checking the TCRdb D call of TRBD1 is not possible without DNA. Germline V gives CDR1 MNHNS, CDR2 SASEGT. The CDR3 covers 15 residues. This CDR3 is CASRNGQGRRETQYF.

The rearrangement links TRBV25-1 to TRBJ2-3; TCRdb designates TRBD1, a call that cannot be tested without DNA. There are 18 residues in the CDR3. Germline values: CDR1 MGHDK, CDR2 SYGVNS. The CDR3 region is CASSERHRGAAAGDTQYF.

J is TRBJ2-1 and V is TRBV7-2; the D gene TCRdb calls, TRBD2, cannot be checked with no DNA. CDR1 and CDR2 from the germline V gene are SGHTA and FQGNSA. The CDR3 sequence is 15 residues long. The CDR3 region is CASSLEGASGDEQFF.

This chain uses TRBV20-1 with TRBJ1-5; TCRdb proposes TRBD1, but this gene call is untestable without DNA. Germline V lookup: CDR1 DFQATT, CDR2 SNEGSKA (reference sequence). The CDR3 has 15 residues. This chain's CDR3 is CSARDSQGGNQPQHF.

The J gene is TRBJ1-2, the V gene TRBV24-1; TCRdb selects TRBD1, and the lack of DNA leaves this call unchecked. The germline V gene has CDR1 KGHDR and CDR2 SFDVKD. This CDR3 region has 15 residues. CDR3 residues: CATSAPGTETYGYTF.

J is TRBJ2-7 and V is TRBV2; the D call of TRBD1 rests on TCRdb alone, since no DNA is present to check it. Per germline, CDR1 SNHLY and CDR2 FYNNEI. This CDR3 is 17 amino acids long. The chain's CDR3 is CASRVLALQGLSYEQYF.

The chain is built from TRBV28 and TRBJ1-6. The CDR3 is 18 residues long. Germline values: CDR1 MDHEN, CDR2 SYDVKM. The chain's CDR3 is CASSLRWVWQASNSPLHF.

The J gene is TRBJ2-3, the V gene TRBV20-1. The CDR3 covers 14 residues. Germline CDR1 reads DFQATT; CDR2 reads SNEGSKA (reference sequence). This chain's CDR3 is CSATQPRNTDTQYF.

The V and J genes are TRBV5-6 and TRBJ1-1; TCRdb's D call, TRBD1, is unchecked because there is no DNA. The length of the CDR3 is 14 residues. Germline CDR1 and CDR2: SGHDT and YYEEEE. CDR3 region: CASSSTGRWTEAFF. The full variable domain, rest sourced from reference TRBV5-6 and TRBJ1-1, is DAGVTQSPTHLIKTRGQQVTLRCSPKSGHDTVSWYQQALGQGPQFIFQYYEEEERQRGNFPDRFSGHQFPNYSSELNVNALLLGDSALYLCASSSTGRWTEAFFGQGTRLTVV.

CDR3 sequence reads: CASSLTRQDTGELFF. The V and J genes are TRBV7-3 and TRBJ2-2; TCRdb's assignment of TRBD1 cannot be checked, as there is no DNA. CDR1 SGHTA and CDR2 FQGTGA come from the germline V gene. This CDR3 is 15 amino acids long.

The chain combines TRBV30 with TRBJ1-2. The CDR3 length is 11 residues. CDR1 and CDR2 from the germline V gene are GTSNPN and SVGIG (reference sequence). Here the CDR3 reads CAWSGQYGYTF.

The chain has TRBV27 and TRBJ1-3. The germline V gene has CDR1 MNHEY and CDR2 SMNVEV (reference sequence). The length of the CDR3 is 15 residues. CDR3 in amino acids: CASSSTDLGGNTIYF.

The chain links TRBV24-1 to TRBJ2-1; TCRdb's assignment of TRBD1 cannot be checked, as there is no DNA. The CDR3 totals 15 residues. Germline V CDR1 and CDR2: KGHDR, SFDVKD. CDR3 loop: CATSDLRFPGGEQFF.

The V call is TRBV29-1, the J call TRBJ1-2; TCRdb's D gene call, TRBD1, goes unchecked for lack of DNA. The germline V gene encodes CDR1 SQVTM and CDR2 ANQGSEA. CDR3 length: 13 amino acids. CDR3 protein: CSVDRPGGDGYTF.

This chain joins TRBV5-1 and TRBJ2-1. The CDR3 sequence is 12 residues long. CDR1 and CDR2 from the germline V gene are SGHRS and YFSETQ. CDR3: CASSFDYNEQFF.